The rows below give T cell receptor beta chains drawn from one sample of a study of T cell responses to AZD1222 COVID-19 vaccine. Profiling relied on immunoSEQ multiplex PCR, and the TCRdb table lists in-frame clones only, not all of them. Of roughly 140,000 clones in the sample, about 91% were seen once. The material sequenced was peripheral blood, taken on day 0 of MenACWY control vaccination. These receptors all stem from an adult in good health. The CDR3 runs from the conserved cysteine through the conserved F or W. D genes are given only for firm matches. The size entry is marked missing in some rows and otherwise reads once, few, many or a size class.

size: .; J: TRBJ2-3; V: TRBV4-2; D: .; DNA: TGTGCCAGCAGCCAAGACGTAGGGCGGGGAGTGGCCGATACGCAGTATTTT; CDR3: CASSQDVGRGVADTQYF
size: once; J: TRBJ2-1; V: TRBV7-9; D: TRBD2; DNA: TGTGCCAGCAGTTACGGGCCTAGCGGGAACAATGAGCAGTTCTTC; CDR3: CASSYGPSGNNEQFF
size: .; J: TRBJ2-7; V: TRBV11-3; D: TRBD1; DNA: TGTGCCAGCAGCACCGGGACAGGCAACTACGAGCAGTACTTC; CDR3: CASSTGTGNYEQYF
size: .; J: TRBJ2-2; V: TRBV18; D: .; DNA: TGTGCCAGCTCACCACCGTCAGGGAACACCGGGGAGCTGTTTTTT; CDR3: CASSPPSGNTGELFF
size: .; J: TRBJ2-5; V: TRBV5-6; D: TRBD2; DNA: TGTGCCAGCAGCTTGGAACTAGCGGGAAGAGAGACCCAGTACTTC; CDR3: CASSLELAGRETQYF
size: .; J: TRBJ2-7; V: TRBV7-9; D: .; DNA: TGTGCCAGCAGCTTAGGGGCAGGGAAGTACTTC; CDR3: CASSLGAGKYF
size: .; J: TRBJ2-2; V: TRBV5-1; D: .; DNA: TGCGCCAGCACGTACACCGGGGAGCTGTTTTTT; CDR3: CASTYTGELFF
size: once; J: TRBJ1-3; V: TRBV7-9; D: .; DNA: TGTGCCAGTCTGGGCAGCCTTGGAAACACCATATATTTT; CDR3: CASLGSLGNTIYF
size: once; J: TRBJ2-7; V: TRBV7-9; D: .; DNA: TGTGCCAGCAGCGACATAGGGCTGGTCGAGCAGTACTTC; CDR3: CASSDIGLVEQYF
size: .; J: TRBJ1-6; V: TRBV27; D: .; DNA: TGTGCCAGCCGACGCTCGGGACGCCATAATTCACCCCTCCACTTT; CDR3: CASRRSGRHNSPLHF
size: .; J: TRBJ2-5; V: TRBV29-1; D: .; DNA: TGCAGCGTGTACTTAAACCAAGAGACCCAGTACTTC; CDR3: CSVYLNQETQYF
size: .; J: TRBJ1-1; V: TRBV19; D: .; DNA: TGTGCCAGTAGTATAGGGCTCGAGAACACTGAAGCTTTCTTT; CDR3: CASSIGLENTEAFF
size: .; J: TRBJ2-7; V: TRBV10-3; D: TRBD1; DNA: TGTGCCATCAGTGAGGAGACAGGGGGTGAATACGAGCAGTACTTC; CDR3: CAISEETGGEYEQYF
size: .; J: TRBJ2-2; V: TRBV9; D: TRBD1; DNA: TGTGCCAGCAGCACCCGGACAGGATTAAACACCGGGGAGCTGTTTTTT; CDR3: CASSTRTGLNTGELFF
size: few; J: TRBJ1-4; V: TRBV5-4; D: .; DNA: TGTGCCAGCAGCTTGTCCACCGCAACTAATGAAAAACTGTTTTTT; CDR3: CASSLSTATNEKLFF
size: .; J: TRBJ1-1; V: TRBV5-1; D: TRBD1; DNA: TGCGCCAGCAGCAACCGGGACAGGGGGCGCATGTCTGAAGCTTTCTTT; CDR3: CASSNRDRGRMSEAFF
size: .; J: TRBJ1-2; V: TRBV11-3; D: TRBD1; DNA: TGTGCCAGCAGCTTAGGGACAGGGCAGCATGGCTACACCTTC; CDR3: CASSLGTGQHGYTF
size: .; J: TRBJ1-1; V: TRBV7-9; D: .; DNA: TGTGCCAGCAGCCCTACAGGGACCACTGAAGCTTTCTTT; CDR3: CASSPTGTTEAFF
size: .; J: TRBJ2-1; V: TRBV7-2; D: .; DNA: TGTGCCAGCAGCTTACTCAAGGGGTCCTACAATGAGCAGTTCTTC; CDR3: CASSLLKGSYNEQFF
size: .; J: TRBJ1-1; V: TRBV25-1; D: .; DNA: TGTGCCAGCAGGGCGGGAGATGGGACTGAAGCTTTCTTT; CDR3: CASRAGDGTEAFF
size: .; J: TRBJ1-5; V: TRBV19; D: .; DNA: TGTGCCAGTAGTGAGAAGGAACTTCAGCCCCAGCATTTT; CDR3: CASSEKELQPQHF
size: .; J: TRBJ2-3; V: TRBV19; D: TRBD1; DNA: TGTGCCAGTAGTATCTGGACAGGGGTCGATACGCAGTATTTT; CDR3: CASSIWTGVDTQYF
size: .; J: TRBJ1-5; V: TRBV7-3; D: .; DNA: TGTGCCAGCAGCTTAGGAGTCCATCAGCCCCAGCATTTT; CDR3: CASSLGVHQPQHF
size: .; J: TRBJ2-7; V: TRBV9; D: .; DNA: TGTGCCAGCAGCGTCGGCGGCCCCTCCTACGAGCAGTACTTC; CDR3: CASSVGGPSYEQYF
size: few; J: TRBJ1-1; V: TRBV5-1; D: .; DNA: TGCGCCAGCAGCTTGAACACTGAAGCTTTCTTT; CDR3: CASSLNTEAFF
size: .; J: TRBJ2-7; V: TRBV7-8; D: .; DNA: TGTGCCAGCAGCTCGCCCCCTTTCCACGAGCAGTACTTC; CDR3: CASSSPPFHEQYF
size: .; J: TRBJ1-5; V: TRBV3-1/TRBV3-2; D: .; DNA: TGTGCCAGCAGCCAAGATGGGCCGGCAAGCAATCAGCCCCAGCATTTT; CDR3: CASSQDGPASNQPQHF
size: .; J: TRBJ2-1; V: TRBV2; D: TRBD2; DNA: TGTGCCAGCAGGAGGGAGACTAGCGGGGGGGCTAATGAGCAGTTCTTC; CDR3: CASRRETSGGANEQFF
size: once; J: TRBJ2-2; V: TRBV18; D: .; DNA: TGTGCCAGCTCACCACCGGTAGGGGTCCGAGCGTCCAACACCGGGGAGCTGTTTTTT; CDR3: CASSPPVGVRASNTGELFF
size: .; J: TRBJ1-5; V: TRBV27; D: TRBD1; DNA: TGTGCCAGCAGGGCAGGGGGCGGCAATCAGCCCCAGCATTTT; CDR3: CASRAGGGNQPQHF
size: .; J: TRBJ1-2; V: TRBV7-2; D: .; DNA: TGTGCCAGCAGCTTAGGACGACTAGCTAACTATGGCTACACCTTC; CDR3: CASSLGRLANYGYTF
size: .; J: TRBJ1-5; V: TRBV13; D: .; DNA: TGTGCCAGCAGCTACGACGGGCAGCCCCAGCATTTT; CDR3: CASSYDGQPQHF
size: .; J: TRBJ1-1; V: TRBV7-9; D: .; DNA: TGTGCCAGCAGCTTTATTCGTAACAGCCTCGACGGGCCGACTTTCTTT; CDR3: CASSFIRNSLDGPTFF
size: once; J: TRBJ2-1; V: TRBV9; D: .; DNA: TGTGCCAGCAGCGGCCAGGGTGATGAGCAGTTCTTC; CDR3: CASSGQGDEQFF
size: .; J: TRBJ1-5; V: TRBV7-8; D: .; DNA: TGTGCCAGCAGCTTAGCTGGGGAGCCCCAGCATTTT; CDR3: CASSLAGEPQHF
size: .; J: TRBJ2-3; V: TRBV7-8; D: TRBD2; DNA: TGTGCCAGCGCAAGACTAGCGGGGAGCACAGATACGCAGTATTTT; CDR3: CASARLAGSTDTQYF
size: .; J: TRBJ2-5; V: TRBV24-1; D: TRBD1; DNA: TGTGCCACCAGTGAAACCGGGACAGAAGAGACCCAGTACTTC; CDR3: CATSETGTEETQYF
size: .; J: TRBJ1-2; V: TRBV7-8; D: TRBD1; DNA: TGTGCCAGCAGCCCCGGGACAGGGCTTGGCTACACCTTC; CDR3: CASSPGTGLGYTF
size: .; J: TRBJ2-7; V: TRBV9; D: TRBD1; DNA: TGTGCCAGCAGCGTAACAGGGACAGGGTTATACGAGCAGTACTTC; CDR3: CASSVTGTGLYEQYF
size: .; J: TRBJ2-2; V: TRBV6-5; D: .; DNA: TGTGCCAGCACCCTTACGGGTACCGGGGAGCTGTTTTTT; CDR3: CASTLTGTGELFF
size: .; J: TRBJ2-7; V: TRBV28; D: .; DNA: TGTGCCAGCAGTTTATGGACAGGTTCCTACGAGCAGTACTTC; CDR3: CASSLWTGSYEQYF
size: .; J: TRBJ1-2; V: TRBV18; D: .; DNA: TGTGCCAGCTCACCACCGGGTGGGGTGCGGCGTAATGGCTACACCTTC; CDR3: CASSPPGGVRRNGYTF
size: .; J: TRBJ2-2; V: TRBV20-1; D: .; DNA: TGCAGTGCTAGTAGCGCCGAGGGTACCGGGGAGCTGTTTTTT; CDR3: CSASSAEGTGELFF
size: few; J: TRBJ1-4; V: TRBV7-9; D: TRBD1; DNA: TGTGCCAGCAGCTTAGAGGGGACAGGAAAACTGTTTTTT; CDR3: CASSLEGTGKLFF
size: .; J: TRBJ2-7; V: TRBV20-1; D: .; DNA: TGCAGTGCAAAAACTGGCTACGAGCAGTACTTC; CDR3: CSAKTGYEQYF
size: .; J: TRBJ1-4; V: TRBV19; D: TRBD1; DNA: TGTGCCAGTAGCCTTGGGGACAGGGCTAATGAAAAACTGTTTTTT; CDR3: CASSLGDRANEKLFF
size: .; J: TRBJ2-3; V: TRBV12-3/TRBV12-4; D: .; DNA: TGTGCCAGCACGGACACAGATACGCAGTATTTT; CDR3: CASTDTDTQYF
size: .; J: TRBJ1-5; V: TRBV27; D: .; DNA: TGTGCCAGCAGCAGACTCTCAGAATTTAGGGGGCAGCCCCAGCATTTT; CDR3: CASSRLSEFRGQPQHF
size: .; J: TRBJ2-2; V: TRBV30; D: TRBD1; DNA: TGTGCCTGGAGTGTAGGTAGGGGGCCAGAGGAGCTGTTTTTT; CDR3: CAWSVGRGPEELFF
size: .; J: TRBJ1-2; V: TRBV6-6; D: .; DNA: TGTGCCAGCAGCTTACAAGGGAGGCTGGATGGCTACACCTTC; CDR3: CASSLQGRLDGYTF
size: .; J: TRBJ2-2; V: TRBV15; D: TRBD2; DNA: TGTGCCACCAGCAGAGATCTAGCGGGAGGGCCATCAGCCGGGGAGCTGTTTTTT; CDR3: CATSRDLAGGPSAGELFF
size: .; J: TRBJ2-6; V: TRBV13; D: .; DNA: TGTGCCAGCAGCAGGGGAACAGGGCTCGCTGGGGCCAACGTCCTGACTTTC; CDR3: CASSRGTGLAGANVLTF
size: .; J: TRBJ2-5; V: TRBV5-5; D: TRBD2; DNA: TGTGCCAGCAGAAATTCTAGGACTAGCGGGAGTGAGACCCAGTACTTC; CDR3: CASRNSRTSGSETQYF